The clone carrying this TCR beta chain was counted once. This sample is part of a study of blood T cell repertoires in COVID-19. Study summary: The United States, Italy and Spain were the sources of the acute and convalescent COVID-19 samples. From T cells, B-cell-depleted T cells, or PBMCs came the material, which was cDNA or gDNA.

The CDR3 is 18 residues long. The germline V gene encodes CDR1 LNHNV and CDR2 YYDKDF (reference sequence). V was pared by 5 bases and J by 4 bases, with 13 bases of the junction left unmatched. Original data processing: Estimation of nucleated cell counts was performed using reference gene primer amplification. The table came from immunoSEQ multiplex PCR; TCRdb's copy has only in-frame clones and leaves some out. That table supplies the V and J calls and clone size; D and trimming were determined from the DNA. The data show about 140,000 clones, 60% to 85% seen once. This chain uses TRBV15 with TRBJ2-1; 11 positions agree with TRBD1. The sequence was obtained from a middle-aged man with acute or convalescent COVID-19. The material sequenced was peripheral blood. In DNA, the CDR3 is TGTGCCACCAGCGGGCTCCTCGTGGGGACAGGGGGTTACAATGAGCAGTTCTTC. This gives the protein CATSGLLVGTGGYNEQFF.